A selection of T cell receptor beta chains follows, all from one sample in a study of cytomegalovirus exposure and HLA in healthy donors. Sequenced by immunoSEQ multiplex PCR; TCRdb stores in-frame clones only, minus some. The table lists about 130,000 clones, around 78% of them singletons. Sample: PBMCs. These receptors all stem from a woman between 50 and 59 years old in good health and CMV-seronegative. Both conserved end residues are part of each CDR3. A D gene is named only where the DNA matches it firmly. Clone size appears in some rows only: once, few, many, or a class for an expanded clone.

>TRBD1|TRBJ1-3|TRBV18|NA
CASSPPPRTRDRESRSGNTIYF
TGTGCCAGCTCACCGCCCCCTCGTACACGGGACAGGGAGTCCCGTTCTGGAAACACCATATATTTT
>NA|TRBJ1-1|TRBV9|NA
CASSVFQGDTEAFF
TGTGCCAGCAGCGTTTTCCAGGGCGACACTGAAGCTTTCTTT
>NA|TRBJ2-7|TRBV28|NA
CASSFAGSNPYEQYF
TGTGCCAGCAGTTTCGCAGGCTCCAACCCCTACGAGCAGTACTTC
>TRBD1|TRBJ2-3|TRBV7-2|once
CASSLAGTGVKDTQYF
TGTGCCAGCAGCTTAGCCGGGACAGGGGTGAAAGATACGCAGTATTTT
>TRBD1|TRBJ2-7|TRBV4-2|few
CASSPTGGGASGLGSEQYF
TGTGCCAGCAGCCCTACAGGGGGCGGTGCGAGTGGGTTGGGTTCCGAGCAGTACTTC
>NA|TRBJ1-1|TRBV4-1|NA
CASSQEAGYLNTEAFF
TGCGCCAGCAGCCAAGAGGCAGGGTATTTAAACACTGAAGCTTTCTTT
>TRBD1|TRBJ1-1|TRBV6-5|NA
CASSRDRAFTEAFF
TGTGCCAGCAGCCGGGACAGGGCCTTTACTGAAGCTTTCTTT
>TRBD1|TRBJ2-4|TRBV9|once
CASSDEDRGVAAKNIQYF
TGTGCCAGCAGCGATGAGGACAGGGGAGTGGCAGCCAAAAACATTCAGTACTTC
>TRBD1|TRBJ1-5|TRBV5-6|NA
CASSQDRGRDQPQHF
TGTGCCAGCAGCCAGGACAGGGGTAGGGATCAGCCCCAGCATTTT
>NA|TRBJ1-1|TRBV6-1|NA
CASSEELYTEAFF
TGTGCCAGCAGTGAAGAACTCTACACTGAAGCTTTCTTT
>TRBD1|TRBJ1-3|TRBV5-8|NA
CASSMDRGGNTIYF
TGTGCCAGCAGCATGGACAGGGGAGGAAACACCATATATTTT
>NA|TRBJ1-1|TRBV6-6|NA
CASIRERVNTEAFF
TGTGCCAGCATCCGGGAGCGAGTGAACACTGAAGCTTTCTTT
>TRBD1|TRBJ2-2|TRBV5-5|NA
CASSPNRGQGELFF
TGTGCCAGCAGCCCTAACAGGGGGCAGGGGGAGCTGTTTTTT
>TRBD1|TRBJ1-5|TRBV7-4|NA
CASSRSSGTGKRPQHF
TGTGCCAGCAGCCGAAGCTCCGGGACAGGCAAGCGGCCCCAGCATTTT
>TRBD1|TRBJ2-1|TRBV7-8|NA
CASSLTTGERNEQFF
TGTGCCAGCAGCTTAACGACAGGGGAACGGAATGAGCAGTTCTTC
>TRBD1|TRBJ1-3|TRBV16|NA
CASSRGQGKAGNTIYF
TGTGCCAGCAGCCGCGGACAGGGGAAGGCTGGAAACACCATATATTTT
>NA|TRBJ2-2|TRBV15|NA
CATSRDLGASTGELFF
TGTGCCACCAGCAGAGATTTAGGGGCGAGCACCGGGGAGCTGTTTTTT
>NA|TRBJ1-4|TRBV6-1|NA
CATKAGRLNEKLFF
TGTGCCACCAAGGCGGGACGGCTGAATGAAAAACTGTTTTTT
>TRBD1|TRBJ2-1|TRBV9|NA
CASSDPTGAYNEQFF
TGTGCCAGCAGCGACCCGACAGGGGCGTACAATGAGCAGTTCTTC
>NA|TRBJ2-5|TRBV15|NA
CATSTERETQYF
TGTGCCACCAGCACGGAGCGGGAGACCCAGTACTTC
>NA|TRBJ1-3|TRBV13|NA
CASSLGGASGNTIYF
TGTGCCAGCAGCTTGGGGGGGGCTTCTGGAAACACCATATATTTT
>NA|TRBJ2-2|TRBV6-5|once
CASSYSNRVSTGELFF
TGTGCCAGCAGTTATTCTAACAGGGTTAGCACCGGGGAGCTGTTTTTT
>TRBD1|TRBJ2-1|TRBV19|NA
CASSIRQGSDEQFF
TGTGCCAGTAGTATCCGACAGGGGAGCGATGAGCAGTTCTTC
>NA|TRBJ1-2|TRBV4-3|NA
CASSQDRQAYGYTF
TGCGCCAGCAGCCAAGATCGGCAGGCTTATGGCTACACCTTC
>NA|TRBJ1-5|TRBV28|NA
CASSLRAEGEGQPQHF
TGTGCCAGCAGTTTACGCGCAGAGGGAGAAGGACAGCCCCAGCATTTT
>NA|TRBJ2-3|TRBV4-2|NA
CASSQDGGGGQSTDTQYF
TGTGCCAGCAGCCAAGATGGAGGCGGCGGGCAGAGCACAGATACGCAGTATTTT
>NA|TRBJ1-4|TRBV5-6|once
CASSLPSRGATNEKLFF
TGTGCCAGCAGCTTACCCTCGCGGGGGGCTACTAATGAAAAACTGTTTTTT
>NA|TRBJ1-2|TRBV28|NA
CASSFQGGDGYTF
TGTGCCAGCAGTTTCCAGGGTGGGGATGGCTACACCTTC
>NA|TRBJ2-1|TRBV9|NA
CASSLGGPVSDQQFF
TGTGCCAGCAGCCTTGGAGGCCCCGTTTCAGATCAGCAGTTCTTC
>NA|TRBJ1-1|TRBV7-9|NA
CASSLTAGDLKRTEAFF
TGTGCCAGCAGCTTAACCGCGGGGGACCTAAAACGTACTGAAGCTTTCTTT
>NA|TRBJ1-1|TRBV9|NA
CASSVRGAGTTEAFF
TGTGCCAGCAGCGTTCGCGGGGCGGGGACCACTGAAGCTTTCTTT
>TRBD2|TRBJ2-7|TRBV19|few
CASRGTSGFYEQYF
TGTGCCAGTAGAGGGACTAGCGGATTCTACGAGCAGTACTTC
>TRBD1|TRBJ2-7|TRBV7-8|few
CASSSTTGGSYEQYF
TGTGCCAGCAGCTCAACGACAGGGGGGTCCTACGAGCAGTACTTC
>NA|TRBJ1-4|TRBV7-2|NA
CASSPHGARKEEKLFF
TGTGCCAGCAGCCCCCACGGAGCTAGGAAGGAAGAAAAACTGTTTTTT
>TRBD2|TRBJ2-5|TRBV4-1|few
CASRWSGSGQETQYF
TGCGCCAGCAGATGGAGCGGGAGCGGACAAGAGACCCAGTACTTC